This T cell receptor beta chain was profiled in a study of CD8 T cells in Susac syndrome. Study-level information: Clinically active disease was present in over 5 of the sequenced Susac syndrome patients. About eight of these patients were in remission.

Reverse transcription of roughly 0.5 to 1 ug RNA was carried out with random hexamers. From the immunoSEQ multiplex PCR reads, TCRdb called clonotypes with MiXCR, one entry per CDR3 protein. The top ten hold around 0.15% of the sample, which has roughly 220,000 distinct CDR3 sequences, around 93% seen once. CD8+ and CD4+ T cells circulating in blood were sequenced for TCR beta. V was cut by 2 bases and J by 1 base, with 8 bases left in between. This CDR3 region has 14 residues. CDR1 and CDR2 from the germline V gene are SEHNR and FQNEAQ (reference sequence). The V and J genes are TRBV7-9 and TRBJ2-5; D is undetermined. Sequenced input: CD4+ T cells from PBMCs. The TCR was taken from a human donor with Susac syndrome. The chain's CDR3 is CASSLRQAQETQYF. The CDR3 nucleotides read TGTGCCAGCAGCTTAAGGCAGGCCCAAGAGACCCAGTACTTC.